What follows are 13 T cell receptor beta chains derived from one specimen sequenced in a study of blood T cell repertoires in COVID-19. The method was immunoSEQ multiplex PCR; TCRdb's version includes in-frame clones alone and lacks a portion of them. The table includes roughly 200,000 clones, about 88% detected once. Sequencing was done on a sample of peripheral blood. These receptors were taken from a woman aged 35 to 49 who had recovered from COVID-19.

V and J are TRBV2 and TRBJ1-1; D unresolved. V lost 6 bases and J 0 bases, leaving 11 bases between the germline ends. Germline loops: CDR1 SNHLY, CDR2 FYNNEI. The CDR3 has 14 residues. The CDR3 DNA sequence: TGTGCCAGCAGGGGCCACTCCATGAACACTGAAGCTTTCTTT. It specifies CASRGHSMNTEAFF.

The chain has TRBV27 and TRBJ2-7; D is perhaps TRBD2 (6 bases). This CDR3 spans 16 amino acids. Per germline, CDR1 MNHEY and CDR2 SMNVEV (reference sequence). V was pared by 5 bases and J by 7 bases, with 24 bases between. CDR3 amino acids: CASSKFPPGLGGEQYF. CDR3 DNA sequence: TGTGCCAGCAGTAAGTTCCCGCCGGGACTGGGAGGAGAGCAGTACTTC.

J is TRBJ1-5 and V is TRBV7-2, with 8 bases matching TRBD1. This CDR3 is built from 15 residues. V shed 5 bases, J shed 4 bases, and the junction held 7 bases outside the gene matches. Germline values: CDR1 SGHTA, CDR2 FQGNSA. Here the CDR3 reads CASSPTGDGNQPQHF. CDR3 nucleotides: TGTGCCAGCAGCCCGACAGGGGATGGGAATCAGCCCCAGCATTTT.

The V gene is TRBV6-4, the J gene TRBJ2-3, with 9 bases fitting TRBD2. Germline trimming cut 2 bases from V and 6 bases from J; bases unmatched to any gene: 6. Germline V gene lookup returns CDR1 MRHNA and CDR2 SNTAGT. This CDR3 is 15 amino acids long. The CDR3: CASSDGAGGSDTQYF. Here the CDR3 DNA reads TGTGCCAGCAGTGACGGGGCGGGAGGGTCGGATACGCAGTATTTT.

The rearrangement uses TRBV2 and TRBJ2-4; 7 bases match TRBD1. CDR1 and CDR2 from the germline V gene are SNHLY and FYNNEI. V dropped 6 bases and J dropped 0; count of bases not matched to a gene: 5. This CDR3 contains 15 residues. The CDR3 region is CASSLQGVAKNIQYF. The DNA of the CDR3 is TGTGCCAGCAGCCTGCAGGGGGTAGCCAAAAACATTCAGTACTTC.

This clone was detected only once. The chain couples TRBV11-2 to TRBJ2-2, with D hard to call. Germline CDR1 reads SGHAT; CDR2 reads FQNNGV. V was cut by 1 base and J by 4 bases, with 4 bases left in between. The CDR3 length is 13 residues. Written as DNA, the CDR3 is TGTGCCAGCAGCTTAGCGCGCACCGGGGAGCTGTTTTTT. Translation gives CASSLARTGELFF.

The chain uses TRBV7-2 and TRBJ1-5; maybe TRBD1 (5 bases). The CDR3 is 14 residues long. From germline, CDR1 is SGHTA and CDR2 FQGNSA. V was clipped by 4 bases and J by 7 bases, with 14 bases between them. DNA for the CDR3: TGTGCCAGCAGCTCCAGGACGGGGGAACAGCCCCAGCATTTT. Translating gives CASSSRTGEQPQHF.

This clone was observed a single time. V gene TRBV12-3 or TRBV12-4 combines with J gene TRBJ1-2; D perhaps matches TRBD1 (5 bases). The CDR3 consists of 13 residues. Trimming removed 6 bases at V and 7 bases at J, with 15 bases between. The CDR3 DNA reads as TGTGCCAGCAGACATACAGGTTCGGGTGGCTACACCTTC. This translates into CASRHTGSGGYTF.

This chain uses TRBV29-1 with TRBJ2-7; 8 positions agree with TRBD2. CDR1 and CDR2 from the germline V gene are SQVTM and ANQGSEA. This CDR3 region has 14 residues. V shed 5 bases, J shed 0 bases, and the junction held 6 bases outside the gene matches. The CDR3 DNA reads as TGCAGCGTTCGACTAGCGTGGAGCTCCTACGAGCAGTACTTC. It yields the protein CSVRLAWSSYEQYF.

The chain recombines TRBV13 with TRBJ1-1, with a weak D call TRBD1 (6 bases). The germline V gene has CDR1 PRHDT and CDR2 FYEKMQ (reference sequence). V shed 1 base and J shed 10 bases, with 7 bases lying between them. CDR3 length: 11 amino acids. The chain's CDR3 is CASSLAGVAFF. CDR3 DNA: TGTGCCAGCAGCTTAGCAGGGGTAGCTTTCTTT.

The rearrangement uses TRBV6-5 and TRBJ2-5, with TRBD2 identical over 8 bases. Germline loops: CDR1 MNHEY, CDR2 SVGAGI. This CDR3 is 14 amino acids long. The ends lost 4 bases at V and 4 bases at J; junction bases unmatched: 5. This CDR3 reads CASSLAGFGETQYF. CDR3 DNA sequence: TGTGCCAGCAGTTTAGCGGGATTCGGAGAGACCCAGTACTTC.

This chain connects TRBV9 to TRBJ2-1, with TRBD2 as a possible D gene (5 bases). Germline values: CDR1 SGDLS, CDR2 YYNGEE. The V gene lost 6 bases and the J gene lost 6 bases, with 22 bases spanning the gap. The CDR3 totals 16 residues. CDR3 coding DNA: TGTGCCAGCAACCCAGTGGGAGAGGGAGCGACCAATGAGCAGTTCTTC. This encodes CASNPVGEGATNEQFF.

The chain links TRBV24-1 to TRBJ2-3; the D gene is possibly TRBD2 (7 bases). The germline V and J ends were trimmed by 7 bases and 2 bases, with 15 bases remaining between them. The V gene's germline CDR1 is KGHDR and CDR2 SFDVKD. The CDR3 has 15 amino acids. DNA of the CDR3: TGTGCCACCAGCCCCGGGCGGGGGCCCACAGATACGCAGTATTTT. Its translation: CATSPGRGPTDTQYF.